This entry features one T cell receptor beta chain sequence. Its specificity is not known. This record belongs to a study of cytomegalovirus exposure and HLA in healthy donors. Overall study findings and caveats: An analysis was carried out later, and it reportedly showed fewer N-insertions in an Asian-associated ancestry cluster than the approximately 700-donor mean. A highly shared variant cluster was judged a likely technical artifact.

The CDR3 contains 18 residues. In germline, CDR1 is SNHLY, CDR2 FYNNEI. The PCR used 60 Vbeta and 13 Jbeta primers. The repertoire was sequenced with immunoSEQ multiplex PCR; TCRdb's copy has only in-frame clones and lacks some. The sample has approximately 170,000 clones, and its top ten clones hold 0.75% to 0.85%. The gene calls are TRBV2 and TRBJ2-5; 8 bases are a match to TRBD1. The last part of the DNA fits TRBJ2-7 better; the J call may be wrong. The sequenced material came from PBMCs. The clonotype comes from a young woman in good health and CMV-seropositive. This CDR3 reads CASKARDRSFGVVYEQYF. The CDR3 region has the DNA TGTGCCAGCAAGGCGCGGGACAGGTCGTTTGGGGTTGTCTACGAGCAGTACTTC.